This T cell receptor (beta chain) was recovered during a study of graft-versus-host responses after intestinal transplantation. TCRdb keeps only in-frame clones here, not all; method: immunoSEQ multiplex PCR. The sample records tens of thousands of clones, more than 90% being singletons. A note on this clone: The antigen remains undetermined.

Germline assignment: CDR1 LNHDA and CDR2 SQIVND (reference sequence). The V gene lost 6 bases and the J gene lost 8 bases, with 20 bases spanning the gap. This CDR3 region has 15 residues. The receptor comes from a human donor who received an intestinal transplant. The rearrangement links TRBV19 to TRBJ2-4, with D perhaps TRBD2 (5 bases). Sequencing was performed on unstimulated CD4+ T cells sorted from spleen or lymph node cells, taken before intestinal transplant. CDR3 bases: TGTGCCAGTAGCCCTTTCCGGGGTAGAGCGGACATTCAGTACTTC. Its protein is CASSPFRGRADIQYF.